A single sample gave rise to the 29 T cell receptor beta chains below, sequenced in a study of blood T cell repertoires in COVID-19. The table came from immunoSEQ multiplex PCR; TCRdb's copy has only in-frame clones and leaves some out. The data hold about 210,000 clones, with around four fifths observed a single time. Sequenced: PBMCs or T cells enriched from blood (not recorded which). These receptors originate from a man aged 35-49 years who had recovered from COVID-19.

J is TRBJ1-1 and V is TRBV27, with TRBD1 matching 9 bases. The CDR3 spans 15 residues. The V segment lost 6 bases and the J segment 3 bases; nucleotides outside the gene matches: 8. CDR1 and CDR2 from the germline V gene are MNHEY and SMNVEV (reference sequence). The CDR3 nucleotides read TGTGCCAGCAGATTACAGGGGGCAGATGACACTGAAGCTTTCTTT. Translating gives CASRLQGADDTEAFF.

The rearrangement links TRBV9 to TRBJ2-2; 8 nucleotides line up with TRBD1. The CDR3 is made up of 15 amino acids. V lost 1 base to trimming and J lost 5 bases; unmatched junction nucleotides: 4. Germline CDR1 SGDLS, CDR2 YYNGEE. The DNA of the CDR3 is TGTGCCAGCAGCGTACACAGGGGGGTAACCGGGGAGCTGTTTTTT. Residues: CASSVHRGVTGELFF.

The V call is TRBV2, the J call TRBJ2-7; TRBD2 aligns across 9 bases. The CDR3 covers 14 residues. Germline V lookup: CDR1 SNHLY, CDR2 FYNNEI. Trimming took 2 bases from V and 4 from J; bases not matched to a gene: 3. CDR3 bases: TGTGCCAGCAGTGAAATTAGCGGGAGATACGAGCAGTACTTC. This codes for CASSEISGRYEQYF.

The chain's CDR3 is CASRRNTGELFF. In nucleotides, the CDR3 is TGTGCCAGCAGGCGGAACACCGGGGAGCTGTTTTTT. The chain is built from TRBV9 and TRBJ2-2, with unresolved D. V dropped 5 bases and J dropped 1 base, with 3 bases sitting between them. The CDR3 spans 12 residues. Germline V lookup: CDR1 SGDLS, CDR2 YYNGEE. The whole variable domain, filled in from reference TRBV9 and TRBJ2-2, reads DSGVTQTPKHLITATGQRVTLRCSPRSGDLSVYWYQQSLDQGLQFLIQYYNGEERAKGNILERFSAQQFPDLHSELNLSSLELGDSALYFCASRRNTGELFFGEGSRLTVL.

The gene calls are TRBV19 and TRBJ1-2; perhaps TRBD1 as D (6 bases). Trimming shortened V by 3 bases and J by 10 bases, and 21 bases separated the two germline ends. Germline CDR1 reads LNHDA; CDR2 reads SQIVND (reference sequence). The CDR3 loop spans 15 amino acids. The CDR3 coding sequence is TGTGCCAGTAGTATCACCGCGGGGGCCCTCCCCTTCTACACCTTC. It specifies CASSITAGALPFYTF.

The CDR3 DNA reads TGTGCCAGCACTCAAGAGACCCAGTACTTC. Translated, it gives CASTQETQYF. The chain links TRBV2 to TRBJ2-5; D gene unclear. This CDR3 region has 10 residues. The ends were cut back, 7 bases at V and 2 bases at J, with 2 bases in the middle. In germline, CDR1 is SNHLY, CDR2 FYNNEI.

V and J are TRBV5-6 and TRBJ1-1; 7 nucleotides line up with TRBD1. Germline CDR1 reads SGHDT; CDR2 reads YYEEEE. Trimming at V came to 2 bases and at J to 10 bases, leaving 5 bases not matched to a gene. This CDR3 comprises 12 residues. Here the CDR3 DNA reads TGTGCCAGCAGCTTACCGGGACAGCGAGCTTTCTTT. This sequence encodes CASSLPGQRAFF.

This sequence joins TRBV3-1 (or the pseudogene TRBV3-2) and TRBJ2-3; the D is unclear. CDR1 LGHDT and CDR2 YNNKEL come from the germline V gene (reference sequence). V was pared by 0 bases and J by 1 base, with 8 bases between. The length of the CDR3 is 15 residues. The CDR3 spells CASSQEHSGTDTQYF. The CDR3 DNA follows: TGTGCCAGCAGCCAAGAGCACAGTGGCACAGATACGCAGTATTTT.

The CDR3 coding sequence is TGTGCCAGCAGTCTACGGGAAGGCCTCGAGGGACTTAATTCACCCCTCCACTTT. Protein product: CASSLREGLEGLNSPLHF. The rearrangement uses TRBV27 and TRBJ1-6; D possibly corresponds to TRBD1 (5 bases). This CDR3 is 18 amino acids long. Per the germline V gene, CDR1 is MNHEY and CDR2 is SMNVEV (reference sequence). Trimming shortened V by 5 bases and J by 6 bases, and 23 bases separated the two germline ends.

In its sample, this clone was seen once. The chain couples TRBV30 to TRBJ2-7; no reliable D call. V was clipped by 3 bases and J by 0 bases, with 6 bases between them. There are 12 residues in the CDR3. Germline CDR1 GTSNPN, CDR2 SVGIG (reference sequence). In DNA, the CDR3 is TGTGCCTGGAGGGGCGTCTCCTACGAGCAGTACTTC. Translation: CAWRGVSYEQYF.

CDR3 in amino acids: CASSQQGPAADTQYF. The CDR3 DNA follows: TGCGCCAGCAGCCAACAAGGGCCAGCGGCAGATACGCAGTATTTT. The chain is built from TRBV4-1 and TRBJ2-3; D might be TRBD2 (5 bases). Germline-derived CDR1 and CDR2 are MGHRA and YSYEKL. Trimming cost V 2 bases and J 4 bases, with 13 bases left between them. The CDR3 totals 15 residues.

The chain links TRBV4-1 to TRBJ2-3; no definite D call. This CDR3 contains 16 residues. Deletions cut 0 bases from V and 6 bases from J, with 16 bases between. Germline V gene data show CDR1 as MGHRA and CDR2 as YSYEKL. The CDR3 DNA reads as TGCGCCAGCAGCCAAGATAGACCCGGTCGGCGGGATACGCAGTATTTT. It is translated as CASSQDRPGRRDTQYF.

This chain uses TRBV7-6 with TRBJ2-2; 9 bases agree with TRBD1. CDR3 length: 13 amino acids. Per germline, CDR1 SGHVS and CDR2 FNYEAQ. V was pared by 5 bases and J by 5 bases, with 0 bases of the junction left unmatched. CDR3 sequence: CASSGTGTGELFF. CDR3 nucleotide sequence: TGTGCCAGCAGCGGGACAGGGACCGGGGAGCTGTTTTTT.

V is TRBV4-1 and J is TRBJ1-5; D remains ambiguous. With 0 bases removed from V and 7 bases from J, the gap between germline ends came to 7 bases. The CDR3 loop spans 13 amino acids. Germline V gene data show CDR1 as MGHRA and CDR2 as YSYEKL. This chain's CDR3 is CASSQDIRQPQHF. CDR3 nucleotide sequence: TGCGCCAGCAGCCAAGATATCAGACAGCCCCAGCATTTT.

This chain uses TRBV5-4 with TRBJ2-7; unclear D gene. This CDR3 has 11 amino acids. V was trimmed by 1 base and J by 5 bases, leaving 4 bases between them. CDR1 and CDR2 from the germline V gene are SGHNT and YYREEE (reference sequence). The CDR3 loop is CASSLNNEQYF. The DNA of the CDR3 is TGTGCCAGCAGCTTGAATAACGAGCAGTACTTC. Together with reference TRBV5-4 and TRBJ2-7, the CDR3 gives the full variable domain: ETGVTQSPTHLIKTRGQQVTLRCSSQSGHNTVSWYQQALGQGPQFIFQYYREEENGRGNFPPRFSGLQFPNYSSELNVNALELDDSALYLCASSLNNEQYFGPGTRLTVT.

The gene calls are TRBV12-3 or TRBV12-4 and TRBJ1-1; tentatively, D is TRBD1 (6 bases). The length of the CDR3 is 13 residues. Trimming removed 0 bases from V and 10 bases from J, with 12 bases in between. Here the CDR3 reads CASSLATGKRAFF. CDR3 bases: TGTGCCAGCAGTTTAGCCACAGGGAAGAGAGCTTTCTTT.

The CDR3 DNA follows: TGCGCCAGCGCTGTGGGGACAGCTTCCTACGAGCAGTACTTC. Translated, it gives CASAVGTASYEQYF. V and J are TRBV5-1 and TRBJ2-7; TRBD1 aligns across 7 bases. The germline V gene encodes CDR1 SGHRS and CDR2 YFSETQ. J was trimmed by 1 base and V by 7 bases; bases with no gene match: 8. The length of the CDR3 is 14 residues.

This clone was seen at least ten times. The rearrangement uses TRBV6-5 and TRBJ1-5; the match to TRBD1 covers 7 bases. The CDR3 has 14 residues. The germline gives CDR1 MNHEY, CDR2 SVGAGI. The trim removed 7 bases at V and 10 bases at J, leaving 13 bases unmatched. The CDR3 sequence is CASKSDRVDGPQHF. For the CDR3, the DNA is TGTGCCAGCAAGTCCGACAGGGTGGATGGTCCCCAGCATTTT.

This chain connects TRBV9 to TRBJ1-2, with D possibly TRBD1 on 6 matching bases. The CDR3 has 11 residues. Trimming shortened V by 7 bases and J by 8 bases, and 12 bases separated the two germline ends. Germline V CDR1 and CDR2: SGDLS, YYNGEE. For the CDR3, the DNA is TGTGCCAGCGAGGGGGAATACGGCTACACCTTC. As protein: CASEGEYGYTF. Together with reference TRBV9 and TRBJ1-2, the CDR3 gives the full variable domain: DSGVTQTPKHLITATGQRVTLRCSPRSGDLSVYWYQQSLDQGLQFLIQYYNGEERAKGNILERFSAQQFPDLHSELNLSSLELGDSALYFCASEGEYGYTFGSGTRLTVV.

This chain uses TRBV12-3 or TRBV12-4 with TRBJ2-1, with a weak D call TRBD1 (5 bases). This CDR3 contains 13 residues. V shed 6 bases and J shed 4 bases, with 10 bases lying between them. The CDR3 is CASSIRQYNEQFF. Here the CDR3 DNA reads TGTGCCAGCAGCATTAGACAGTACAATGAGCAGTTCTTC.

This clone was observed once. This chain connects TRBV6-5 to TRBJ1-1; tentatively, D is TRBD1 (5 bases). CDR1 is MNHEY, CDR2 SVGAGI, per germline. V gave up 1 base and J gave up 8 bases, with 8 bases separating them. The CDR3 totals 12 residues. The CDR3, as DNA: TGTGCCAGCAGTTACTTCCGACAGGAAGCTTTCTTT. Translating gives CASSYFRQEAFF.

This chain joins TRBV19 and TRBJ1-4, with a tentative D call TRBD1 (6 bases). Germline-derived CDR1 and CDR2 are LNHDA and SQIVND (reference sequence). V lost 10 bases and J lost 8, with 17 bases in between. This CDR3 comprises 13 residues. CDR3 residues: CATAGGREEKLFF. DNA for the CDR3: TGTGCCACCGCTGGGGGGCGGGAGGAAAAACTGTTTTTT.

J is TRBJ2-1 and V is TRBV27; possible D gene TRBD1, 5 bases. Trimming pared 0 bases from V and 11 bases from J, leaving 8 bases between. CDR1 and CDR2 from the germline V gene are MNHEY and SMNVEV (reference sequence). The CDR3 is made up of 12 amino acids. CDR3 sequence: CASSLSWGQQFF. The CDR3 bases are TGTGCCAGCAGTTTATCCTGGGGCCAGCAGTTCTTC.

The chain combines TRBV5-4 with TRBJ2-6; 9 bases match TRBD1. In germline, CDR1 is SGHNT, CDR2 YYREEE (reference sequence). The V segment lost 4 bases and the J segment 3 bases; nucleotides outside the gene matches: 11. This CDR3 comprises 18 residues. Written as DNA, the CDR3 is TGTGCCAGCAGCCCGCCGGGACAGGGTCCGTTTGGGGCCAACGTCCTGACTTTC. Its translation is CASSPPGQGPFGANVLTF.

This chain joins TRBV23-1 and TRBJ1-6; D may be TRBD1 (5 bases). TRBV23-1 is designated an ORF whose function remains uncertain. V shed 0 bases and J shed 6 bases, with 15 bases lying between them. This CDR3 contains 17 residues. Here the CDR3 reads CASSQSMTASTNSPLHF. The CDR3 DNA reads as TGCGCCAGCAGTCAATCGATGACAGCGTCAACTAATTCACCCCTCCACTTT.

In nucleotides, the CDR3 is TGTGCCTGGAGGGAACAGGGGGCCGGGAAAGCTTTCTTT. It specifies CAWREQGAGKAFF. The chain uses TRBV30 and TRBJ1-1, with 9 bases fitting TRBD1. Germline V gives CDR1 GTSNPN, CDR2 SVGIG (reference sequence). Germline trimming cut 3 bases from V and 9 bases from J; bases unmatched to any gene: 8. CDR3 size: 13 residues.

The gene calls are TRBV24-1 and TRBJ2-3; TRBD2 might be the D (5 bases). The germline CDR1 and CDR2 sequences are KGHDR and SFDVKD. Trimming took 4 bases from V and 6 from J, leaving 13 bases between them. The CDR3 length is 14 residues. In nucleotides, the CDR3 is TGTGCCACCAGTGACACCCTTAGGGAGGATACGCAGTATTTT. Translation gives CATSDTLREDTQYF.

The chain uses TRBV2 and TRBJ2-7; D is undetermined. The CDR3 totals 11 residues. V was pared by 7 bases and J by 0 bases, with 4 bases between. CDR1 and CDR2 from the germline V gene are SNHLY and FYNNEI. The CDR3 DNA is TGTGCCAGCAAGAGCTCCTACGAGCAGTACTTC. It yields the protein CASKSSYEQYF. Supplemented by reference TRBV2 and TRBJ2-7, the full variable domain reads EPEVTQTPSHQVTQMGQEVILRCVPISNHLYFYWYRQILGQKVEFLVSFYNNEISEKSEIFDDQFSVERPDGSNFTLKIRSTKLEDSAMYFCASKSSYEQYFGPGTRLTVT.

V is TRBV19 and J is TRBJ1-5; 7 positions agree with TRBD1. Germline V lookup: CDR1 LNHDA, CDR2 SQIVND (reference sequence). The CDR3 length is 15 residues. J gave up 6 bases and V 8 bases, and 13 bases lay outside the gene matches. CDR3 residues: CASADRALRSQPQHF. In nucleotides, the CDR3 is TGTGCCAGTGCAGACAGGGCCCTCCGGTCTCAGCCCCAGCATTTT.